The rows below give T cell receptor beta chains drawn from one sample of a study of shared clonotypes between healthy human individuals. Method: immunoSEQ multiplex PCR; TCRdb's copy keeps in-frame clones and lacks some. Of under 2,000,000 clones in the sample, about 95% are singletons; the top ten hold 1.2%. The sample was naive CD8+ T cells sorted from blood. The receptors come from a man between 18 and 35 years old in good health. CDR3s include the opening cysteine and the closing phenylalanine or tryptophan. The order of the fields is D gene, V gene, CDR3 length, J gene, clone size, CDR3 DNA, CDR3 protein. D genes are given only for firm matches. Some rows mark clone size as missing; the rest say once, few, many or name a class of expanded clone.

TRBD2	TRBV2	15	TRBJ2-7	few	TGTGCCAGCACTAATAGCGGGGGACCCTACGTAGAGCAGTACTTC	CASTNSGGPYVEQYF
TRBD2	TRBV2	14	TRBJ2-2	NA	TGTGCCAGCGTGGCTAGCGGTCGGACCGGGGAGCTGTTTTTT	CASVASGRTGELFF
NA	TRBV4-3	15	TRBJ2-5	NA	TGCGCCAGCAGCCAAGGGACGGGGGTTTTGGAGACCCAGTACTTC	CASSQGTGVLETQYF
NA	TRBV4-1	15	TRBJ1-3	NA	TGCGCCAGCAGCCAAGATAAAAGGATTGGAAACACCATATATTTT	CASSQDKRIGNTIYF
NA	TRBV27	16	TRBJ1-5	NA	TGTGCCAGCAGTTTAATAGGTTTCGGGAGCAATCAGCCCCAGCATTTT	CASSLIGFGSNQPQHF
NA	TRBV7-9	15	TRBJ1-5	NA	TGTGCCAGCAGCTTAGGGACACCTAGCAATCAGCCCCAGCATTTT	CASSLGTPSNQPQHF
NA	TRBV5-1	13	TRBJ2-7	NA	TGCGCCAGCAGCTTGACTTTGACCTACGAGCAGTACTTC	CASSLTLTYEQYF
TRBD2	TRBV4-3	16	TRBJ2-7	NA	TGCGCCAGCAGCCAAGATTATGGGGGAGGGAACTACGAGCAGTACTTC	CASSQDYGGGNYEQYF
TRBD2	TRBV27	14	TRBJ2-1	NA	TGTGCCAGCAGCCCTAGCGGACCCTACAATGAGCAGTTCTTC	CASSPSGPYNEQFF
NA	TRBV5-1	14	TRBJ2-2	NA	TGCGCCAGCAGCTTGGTATTAGGGACCGGGGAGCTGTTTTTT	CASSLVLGTGELFF
NA	TRBV16	16	TRBJ1-1	NA	TGTGCCAGCAGCCAAGGGGGCCCAGGGGCGAACACTGAAGCTTTCTTT	CASSQGGPGANTEAFF
TRBD2	TRBV27	18	TRBJ2-2	once	TGTGCCAGCAGTTTATATTCCGGGACTAGCGGGAGGACCGGGGAGCTGTTTTTT	CASSLYSGTSGRTGELFF
NA	TRBV19	15	TRBJ1-2	few	TGTGCCAGTAGTATGCAGGAGAGGGGCAACTATGGCTACACCTTC	CASSMQERGNYGYTF
NA	TRBV27	14	TRBJ2-3	NA	TGTGCCAGCAGTCCACCTAGCGAGGAGGATACGCAGTATTTT	CASSPPSEEDTQYF
NA	TRBV19	14	TRBJ1-5	NA	TGTGCCAGTAGTATAGGCGGGGAAAATCAGCCCCAGCATTTT	CASSIGGENQPQHF
NA	TRBV7-9	13	TRBJ1-1	NA	TGTGCCAGCACCGATGGAATGAACACTGAAGCTTTCTTT	CASTDGMNTEAFF
TRBD2	TRBV4-3	13	TRBJ2-1	NA	TGCGCCAGCAGCCCCCTGAGGGAGGGTGAGCAGTTCTTC	CASSPLREGEQFF
NA	TRBV11-2	17	TRBJ2-7	NA	TGTGCCAGCAGCTTAAAGGGCCGCCCGGGATTCAGGGGCGAGCAGTACTTC	CASSLKGRPGFRGEQYF
NA	TRBV27	14	TRBJ1-5	NA	TGTGCCAGCAGTTTATCGGGCTCCAATGGGCCCCAGCATTTT	CASSLSGSNGPQHF
TRBD1	TRBV7-9	19	TRBJ1-5	once	TGTGCCAGCAGCTCCCGACAGGGTTTTCCCTCCTATAGCAATCAGCCCCAGCATTTT	CASSSRQGFPSYSNQPQHF
NA	TRBV27	15	TRBJ2-2	NA	TGTGCCAGCAGTTTGAAGGGGGCGAACACCGGGGAGCTGTTTTTT	CASSLKGANTGELFF
NA	TRBV5-6	14	TRBJ2-4	NA	TGTGCCAGCCTCCCTGACCCGAACAAGGACATTCAGTACTTC	CASLPDPNKDIQYF
NA	TRBV2	14	TRBJ2-7	NA	TGTGCCAGCAGTGAAGGACAGGTCTCCTACGAGCAGTACTTC	CASSEGQVSYEQYF
TRBD1	TRBV5-1	15	TRBJ2-1	NA	TGCGCCAGCAGCCGGGACAGGGATTCCTACAATGAGCAGTTCTTC	CASSRDRDSYNEQFF
NA	TRBV19	15	TRBJ2-2	few	TGTGCCAGTAGTATAGGTCCCCCGAGCTCCGGGGAGCTGTTTTTT	CASSIGPPSSGELFF
NA	TRBV29-1	12	TRBJ2-7	NA	TGCAGCGTTGTCCAGGTCGGGTACGAGCAGTACTTC	CSVVQVGYEQYF
NA	TRBV7-9	15	TRBJ2-6	NA	TGTGCCAGCGTCGGGGACCTTTCAGGGGCCAACGTCCTGACTTTC	CASVGDLSGANVLTF
NA	TRBV10-3	13	TRBJ2-2	NA	TGTGCCATCAGTGAGTCGCGCACCGGGGAGCTGTTTTTT	CAISESRTGELFF
NA	TRBV4-1	13	TRBJ2-3	NA	TGCGCCAGCAGCCATGGGACAACAGATACGCAGTATTTT	CASSHGTTDTQYF
TRBD2	TRBV6-1	15	TRBJ2-7	NA	TGTGCCAGCAGTGAATATAGCGGGGAGTCCTACGAGCAGTACTTC	CASSEYSGESYEQYF
TRBD1	TRBV30	18	TRBJ1-1	NA	TGTGCCTGGAGTGACTGGGACAGGGGAAGGGGTATCAACACTGAAGCTTTCTTT	CAWSDWDRGRGINTEAFF
NA	TRBV4-3	15	TRBJ2-3	NA	TGCGCCAGCAGCCAAGTAAACGCCGTCACAGATACGCAGTATTTT	CASSQVNAVTDTQYF
NA	TRBV28	12	TRBJ2-5	NA	TGTGCCAGCAGTTTACCTGGAGAGACCCAGTACTTC	CASSLPGETQYF
TRBD1	TRBV5-4	16	TRBJ1-1	NA	TGTGCCAGCAGCACCGGGACAGGGTTATACGACACTGAAGCTTTCTTT	CASSTGTGLYDTEAFF
NA	TRBV7-8	15	TRBJ2-7	NA	TGTGCCAGCAGCTTAGATCCGGGACTTCCCTACGAGCAGTACTTC	CASSLDPGLPYEQYF
TRBD1	TRBV7-8	15	TRBJ2-1	NA	TGTGCCAGCAGCCGTGGGGCAGGGGGAAGTGATGAGCAGTTCTTC	CASSRGAGGSDEQFF
NA	TRBV9	18	TRBJ2-7	NA	TGTGCCAGCAGCGAGGGGACCAACACCAACCCTATTTTGGACGAGCAGTACTTC	CASSEGTNTNPILDEQYF
NA	TRBV15	15	TRBJ2-1	NA	TGTGCCACCAGCAGTGAGGATAGCTCCTACAATGAGCAGTTCTTC	CATSSEDSSYNEQFF
TRBD1	TRBV7-9	16	TRBJ2-7	once	TGTGCCAGCAGCTCTTCCACCGGGACAGGGGGGGCCGAGCAGTACTTC	CASSSSTGTGGAEQYF
TRBD2	TRBV7-3	17	TRBJ2-3	NA	TGTGCCAGCAGCTTTGGCGGGGGGCACCTGGTCACAGATACGCAGTATTTT	CASSFGGGHLVTDTQYF
NA	TRBV6-5	14	TRBJ2-5	NA	TGTGCCAGCAGCCTCCTGACAGGCCTAGAGACCCAGTACTTC	CASSLLTGLETQYF